Included here is one T cell receptor (beta chain) sequence, with context. Its specificity is not known. The junction departs from the called germline gene at one end, perhaps through a read error. Within the sample, other DNA sequences also encode this same CDR3. Primers included in the PCR were 60 Vbeta and 13 Jbeta primers. Some clones are missing from TCRdb's copy, which holds only in-frame ones; the method was immunoSEQ multiplex PCR. The sample holds around 94,000 clones, 81% seen once. Per the germline V gene, CDR1 is SGHTA and CDR2 is FQGNSA. This CDR3 has 14 residues. This entry is derived from a study of cytomegalovirus exposure and HLA in healthy donors. Findings and caveats of the study: As a later analysis showed, a missense DCLRE1C variant was linked to trimming of TCR beta V- and J-genes.

Not recorded for this donor was the CMV serostatus. The V and J genes are TRBV7-2 and TRBJ2-5; TRBD2 matches at 12 bases. The TCR was taken from a human donor in good health. The specimen sequenced was PBMCs. CDR3: CASSLAGGGETQYF. CDR3 DNA: TGTGCCAGCAGCCTAGCGGGAGGGGGAGAGACCCAGTACTTC.